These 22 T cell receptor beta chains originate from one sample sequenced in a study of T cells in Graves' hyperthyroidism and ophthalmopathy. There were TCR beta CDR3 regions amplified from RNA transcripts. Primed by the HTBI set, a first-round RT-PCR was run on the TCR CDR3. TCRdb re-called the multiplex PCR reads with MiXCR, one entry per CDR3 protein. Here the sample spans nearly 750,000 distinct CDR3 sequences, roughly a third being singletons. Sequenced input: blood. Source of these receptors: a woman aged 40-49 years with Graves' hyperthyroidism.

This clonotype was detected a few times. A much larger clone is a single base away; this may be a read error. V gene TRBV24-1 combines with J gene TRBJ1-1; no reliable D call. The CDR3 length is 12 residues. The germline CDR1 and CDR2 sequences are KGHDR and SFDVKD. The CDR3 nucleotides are TGTGCCACCGGTGACCCGGGTACTGAAGCTTTCTTT. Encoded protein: CATGDPGTEAFF.

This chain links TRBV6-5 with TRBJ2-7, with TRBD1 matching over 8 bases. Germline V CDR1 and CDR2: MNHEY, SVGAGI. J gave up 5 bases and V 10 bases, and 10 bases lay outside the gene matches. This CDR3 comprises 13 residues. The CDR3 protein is CAIQGDGAHEQYF. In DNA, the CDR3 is TGTGCCATACAGGGGGATGGGGCCCACGAGCAGTACTTC.

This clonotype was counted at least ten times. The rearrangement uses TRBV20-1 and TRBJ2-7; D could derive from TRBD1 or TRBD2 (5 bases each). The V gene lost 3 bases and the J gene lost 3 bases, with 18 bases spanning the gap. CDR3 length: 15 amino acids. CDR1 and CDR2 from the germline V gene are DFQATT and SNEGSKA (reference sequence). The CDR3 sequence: CSASMGTSTRYEQYF. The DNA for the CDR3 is TGCAGTGCTAGTATGGGGACCTCAACACGCTACGAGCAGTACTTC.

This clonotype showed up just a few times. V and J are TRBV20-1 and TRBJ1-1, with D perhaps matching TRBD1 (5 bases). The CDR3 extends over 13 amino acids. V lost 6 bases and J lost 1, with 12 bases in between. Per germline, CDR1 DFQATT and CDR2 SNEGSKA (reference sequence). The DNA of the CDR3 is TGCAGTGCATCACTGGGGGAGAACACTGAAGCTTTCTTT. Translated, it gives CSASLGENTEAFF.

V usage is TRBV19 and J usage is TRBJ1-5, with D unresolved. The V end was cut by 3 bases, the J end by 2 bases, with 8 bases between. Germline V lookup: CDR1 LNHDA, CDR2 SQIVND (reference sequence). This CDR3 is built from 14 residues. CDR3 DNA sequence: TGTGCCAGTAGTATCGACGTCGGCAATCAGCCCCAGCATTTT. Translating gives CASSIDVGNQPQHF.

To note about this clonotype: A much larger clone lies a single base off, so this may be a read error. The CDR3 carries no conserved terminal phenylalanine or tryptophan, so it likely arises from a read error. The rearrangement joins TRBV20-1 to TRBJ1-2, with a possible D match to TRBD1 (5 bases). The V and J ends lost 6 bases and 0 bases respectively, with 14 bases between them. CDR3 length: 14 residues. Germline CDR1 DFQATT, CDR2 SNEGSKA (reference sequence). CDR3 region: CSAPTTETNYGYTL. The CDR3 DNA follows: TGCAGTGCCCCCACGACAGAAACTAACTATGGCTACACCCTC.

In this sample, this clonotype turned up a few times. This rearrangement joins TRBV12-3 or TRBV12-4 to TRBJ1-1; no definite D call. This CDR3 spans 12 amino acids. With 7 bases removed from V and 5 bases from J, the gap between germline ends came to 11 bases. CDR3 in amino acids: CASISSVTEAFF. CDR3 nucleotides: TGTGCCAGCATTTCGTCGGTAACTGAAGCTTTCTTT.

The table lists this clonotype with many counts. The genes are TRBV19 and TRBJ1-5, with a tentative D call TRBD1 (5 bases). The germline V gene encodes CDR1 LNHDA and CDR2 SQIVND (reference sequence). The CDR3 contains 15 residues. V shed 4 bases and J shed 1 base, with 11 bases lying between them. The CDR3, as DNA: TGTGCCAGTAGTAGCCCCAGGGTCAGCAATCAGCCCCAGCATTTT. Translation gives CASSSPRVSNQPQHF.

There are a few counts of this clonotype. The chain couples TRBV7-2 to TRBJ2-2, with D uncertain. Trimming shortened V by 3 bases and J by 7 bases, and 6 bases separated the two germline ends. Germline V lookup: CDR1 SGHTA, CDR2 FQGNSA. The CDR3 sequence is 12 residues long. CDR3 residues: CASSFGGGELFF. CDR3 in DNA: TGTGCCAGCAGCTTTGGTGGCGGGGAGCTGTTTTTT.

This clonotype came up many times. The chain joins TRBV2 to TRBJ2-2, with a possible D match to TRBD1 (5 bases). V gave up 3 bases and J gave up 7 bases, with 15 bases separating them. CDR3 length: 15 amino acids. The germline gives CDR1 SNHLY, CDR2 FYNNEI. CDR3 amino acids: CASSEVWQGGGELFF. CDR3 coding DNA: TGTGCCAGCAGTGAGGTTTGGCAGGGCGGCGGGGAGCTGTTTTTT. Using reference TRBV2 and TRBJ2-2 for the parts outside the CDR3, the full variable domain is EPEVTQTPSHQVTQMGQEVILRCVPISNHLYFYWYRQILGQKVEFLVSFYNNEISEKSEIFDDQFSVERPDGSNFTLKIRSTKLEDSAMYFCASSEVWQGGGELFFGEGSRLTVL.

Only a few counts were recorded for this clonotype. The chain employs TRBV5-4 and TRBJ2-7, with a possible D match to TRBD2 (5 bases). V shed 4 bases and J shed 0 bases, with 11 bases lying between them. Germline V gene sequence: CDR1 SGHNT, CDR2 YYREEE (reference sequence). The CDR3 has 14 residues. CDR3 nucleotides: TGTGCCAGCAGCCAAAAAGCGGCCTCCTACGAGCAGTACTTC. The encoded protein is CASSQKAASYEQYF.

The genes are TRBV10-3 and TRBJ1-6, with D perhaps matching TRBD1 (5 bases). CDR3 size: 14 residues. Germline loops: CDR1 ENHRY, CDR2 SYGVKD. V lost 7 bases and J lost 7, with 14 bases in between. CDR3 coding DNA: TGTGCCATCACTAAAACAGGAACAAATTCACCCCTCCACTTT. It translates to CAITKTGTNSPLHF.

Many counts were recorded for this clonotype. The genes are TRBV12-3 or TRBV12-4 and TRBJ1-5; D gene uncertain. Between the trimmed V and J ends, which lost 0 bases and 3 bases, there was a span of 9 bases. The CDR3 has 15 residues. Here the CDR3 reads CASSLAPTVNQPQHF. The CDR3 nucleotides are TGTGCCAGCAGTTTAGCCCCCACAGTCAATCAGCCCCAGCATTTT.

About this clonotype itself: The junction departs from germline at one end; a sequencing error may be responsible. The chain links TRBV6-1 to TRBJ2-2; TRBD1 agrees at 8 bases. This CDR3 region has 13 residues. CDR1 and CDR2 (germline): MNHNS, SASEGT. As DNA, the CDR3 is TGTGCCAGCAGCCACGGACAGGGACGGGGAGCTGTTTTT. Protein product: CASSHGQGRGAVF.

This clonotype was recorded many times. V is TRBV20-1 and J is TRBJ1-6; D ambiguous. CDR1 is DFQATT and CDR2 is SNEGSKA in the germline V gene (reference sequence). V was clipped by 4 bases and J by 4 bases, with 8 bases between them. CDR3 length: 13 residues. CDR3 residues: CSAIVDYNSPLHF. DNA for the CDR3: TGCAGTGCTATCGTGGATTATAATTCACCCCTCCACTTT.

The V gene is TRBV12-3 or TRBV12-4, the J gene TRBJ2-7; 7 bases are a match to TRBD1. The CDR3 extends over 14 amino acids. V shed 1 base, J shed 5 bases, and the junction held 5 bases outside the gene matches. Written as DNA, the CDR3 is TGTGCCAGCAGTTTAGGGGACAGTGGGCACGAGCAGTACTTC. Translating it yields CASSLGDSGHEQYF.

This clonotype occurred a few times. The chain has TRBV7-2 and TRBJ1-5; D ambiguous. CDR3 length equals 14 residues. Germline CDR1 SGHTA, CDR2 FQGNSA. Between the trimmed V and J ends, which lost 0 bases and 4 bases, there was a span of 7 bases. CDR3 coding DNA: TGTGCCAGCAGCTTAGCCCATGGTAATCAGCCCCAGCATTTT. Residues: CASSLAHGNQPQHF.

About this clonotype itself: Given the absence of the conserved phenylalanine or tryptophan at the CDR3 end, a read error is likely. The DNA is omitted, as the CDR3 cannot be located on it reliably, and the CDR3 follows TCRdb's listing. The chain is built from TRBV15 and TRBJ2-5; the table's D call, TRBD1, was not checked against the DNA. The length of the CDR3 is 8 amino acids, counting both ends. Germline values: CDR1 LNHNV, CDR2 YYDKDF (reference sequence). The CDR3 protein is CATSESDR.

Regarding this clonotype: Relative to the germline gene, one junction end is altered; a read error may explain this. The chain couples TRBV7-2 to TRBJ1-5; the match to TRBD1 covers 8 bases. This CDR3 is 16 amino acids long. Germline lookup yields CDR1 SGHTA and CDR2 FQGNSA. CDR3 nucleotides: TGCGCCCGCAGCCGAGAATGGACAGGGACCAATCAGCCCCAGCATTTT. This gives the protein CARSREWTGTNQPQHF.

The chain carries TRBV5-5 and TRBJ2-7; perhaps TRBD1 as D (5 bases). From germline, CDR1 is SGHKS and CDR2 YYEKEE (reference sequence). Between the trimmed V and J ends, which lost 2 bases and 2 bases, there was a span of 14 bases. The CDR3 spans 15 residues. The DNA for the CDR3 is TGTGCCAGCAGCTTCTGGGGCCTCACTGCCTACGAGCAGTACTTC. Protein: CASSFWGLTAYEQYF. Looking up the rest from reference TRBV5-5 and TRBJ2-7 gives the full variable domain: DAGVTQSPTHLIKTRGQQVTLRCSPISGHKSVSWYQQVLGQGPQFIFQYYEKEERGRGNFPDRFSARQFPNYSSELNVNALLLGDSALYLCASSFWGLTAYEQYFGPGTRLTVT.

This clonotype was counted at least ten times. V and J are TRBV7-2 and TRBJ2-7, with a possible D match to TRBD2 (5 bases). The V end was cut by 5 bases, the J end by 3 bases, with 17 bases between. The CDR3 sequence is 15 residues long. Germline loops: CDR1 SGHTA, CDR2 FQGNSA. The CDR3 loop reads CASSVLTSRGYEQYF. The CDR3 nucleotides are TGTGCCAGCAGCGTATTAACCTCCCGGGGCTACGAGCAGTACTTC.

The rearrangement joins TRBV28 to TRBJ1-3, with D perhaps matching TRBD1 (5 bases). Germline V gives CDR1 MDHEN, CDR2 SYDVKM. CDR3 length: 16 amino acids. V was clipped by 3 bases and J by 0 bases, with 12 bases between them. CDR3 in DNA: TGTGCCAGCAGTTTTGGACACCCGAGCTCTGGAAACACCATATATTTT. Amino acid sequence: CASSFGHPSSGNTIYF. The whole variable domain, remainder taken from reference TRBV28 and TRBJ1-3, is DVKVTQSSRYLVKRTGEKVFLECVQDMDHENMFWYRQDPGLGLRLIYFSYDVKMKEKGDIPEGYSVSREKKERFSLILESASTNQTSMYLCASSFGHPSSGNTIYFGEGSWLTVV.